This record concerns one TCR beta chain sequence. CD8 cells regarded as naive lacked CD45RO, were positively chosen for CCR7, and omitted terminally differentiated effector memory CD45RA+ cells. This entry is derived from a study of shared clonotypes between healthy human individuals. Over several immunoSEQ plates, each subset's genomic DNA was distributed in even portions. Sequencing was performed with immunoSEQ multiplex PCR; in TCRdb, only in-frame clones are kept and a portion is missing. The table has about 590,000 clones, about 95% seen once. CDR1 PRHDT and CDR2 FYEKMQ come from the germline V gene (reference sequence). V was clipped by 5 bases and J by 4 bases, with 21 bases between them. The CDR3 covers 16 residues.

V and J are TRBV13 and TRBJ2-7, with D perhaps given as TRBD1 or TRBD2 (6 bases each). Sequencing used naive CD8+ T cells sorted from blood. The origin of this receptor is a young woman in good health. The CDR3 nucleotides are TGTGCCAGCAGCCTCGCGACAGGAACGGGACTTTACGAGCAGTACTTC. The encoded protein is CASSLATGTGLYEQYF.